This TCR beta chain was sequenced for a study of shared clonotypes between healthy human individuals. Overall study: Used for every donor were three CD4 naive, three CD4 memory, two CD8 naive and one CD8 memory plate.

Points on this clone: At one end the junction does not follow the germline gene, possibly because of a read error.

Germline values: CDR1 SGHNT, CDR2 YENEEA. The length of the CDR3 is 13 residues. Healthy adults negative for HIV, lacking recent acute infections or vaccinations, served as donors. The study separated CD4+ cells into CD45RA+ naive and CD45RA-negative memory subsets. Some 30,000 T cell genomes, or around 180 ng DNA, went into the sorted-subset replicate PCRs. TCRdb's copy holds only in-frame clones and misses some; the assay was immunoSEQ multiplex PCR. The sample carries roughly 530,000 clones, around 96% recorded once. The sequence was obtained from a woman aged 25 to 39 in good health. What was sequenced was naive CD4+ T cells sorted from blood. Subset in this sample: CD45RA+ positively selected. The chain uses TRBV11-3 and TRBJ1-2; no definite D call. DNA of the CDR3: TGTGCCAGCAGCCTAGAGTCTGTATATGGCTACACCTTC. As protein: CASSLESVYGYTF.